This is a list of T cell receptor beta chains from one sample in a study of T cells in Graves' hyperthyroidism and ophthalmopathy. TCRdb called the multiplex PCR reads again in MiXCR, with one record for every CDR3 protein. Altogether around 800,000 distinct CDR3 sequences are present, 38% being singletons, with the ten largest covering over 8%. Sequencing was performed on blood. Every receptor here comes from a man between 18 and 29 years old with Graves' hyperthyroidism. CDR3s leave out the opening cysteine and the closing phenylalanine or tryptophan.

V gene: TRBV7-9; CDR3 protein: ASSLLQGNEKLF
V gene: TRBV7-9; CDR3 protein: ASSQRLANQETQY
V gene: TRBV6-6; CDR3 protein: ASSRDFTEAF
V gene: TRBV12-3/TRBV12-4; CDR3 protein: ASSLEQGDQPQH
V gene: TRBV19; CDR3 protein: ASSIDAVSGASNQPQH
V gene: TRBV29-1; CDR3 protein: SVAQRDHTGEETQY
V gene: TRBV6-5; CDR3 protein: ASNPEGLGYEQY
V gene: TRBV29-1; CDR3 protein: SVEGDGEQY
V gene: TRBV7-2; CDR3 protein: ASSLLNTGNTIY
V gene: TRBV20-1; CDR3 protein: SATTGSYEQY
V gene: TRBV12-3/TRBV12-4; CDR3 protein: ASSLGPQGGEQY
V gene: TRBV5-6; CDR3 protein: ASSLDRPRIMNTEAF
V gene: TRBV19; CDR3 protein: ASSIIAGTSSYEQY
V gene: TRBV14; CDR3 protein: ASSQSLLGGPEAF
V gene: TRBV29-1; CDR3 protein: SVEALPTSGRTYEQY
V gene: TRBV4-2; CDR3 protein: ASSPLGGDGYT
V gene: TRBV7-9; CDR3 protein: ASSRSLGLQETQY
V gene: TRBV29-1; CDR3 protein: SARPGRSNEKLF
V gene: TRBV12-3/TRBV12-4; CDR3 protein: ASSPALYGYT
V gene: TRBV24-1; CDR3 protein: ATIRGGTGSEAF
V gene: TRBV6-6; CDR3 protein: ASSYLGQQETQY
V gene: TRBV6-5; CDR3 protein: ASSLVGRTYEQY
V gene: TRBV7-2; CDR3 protein: ASSQGQAFGELF